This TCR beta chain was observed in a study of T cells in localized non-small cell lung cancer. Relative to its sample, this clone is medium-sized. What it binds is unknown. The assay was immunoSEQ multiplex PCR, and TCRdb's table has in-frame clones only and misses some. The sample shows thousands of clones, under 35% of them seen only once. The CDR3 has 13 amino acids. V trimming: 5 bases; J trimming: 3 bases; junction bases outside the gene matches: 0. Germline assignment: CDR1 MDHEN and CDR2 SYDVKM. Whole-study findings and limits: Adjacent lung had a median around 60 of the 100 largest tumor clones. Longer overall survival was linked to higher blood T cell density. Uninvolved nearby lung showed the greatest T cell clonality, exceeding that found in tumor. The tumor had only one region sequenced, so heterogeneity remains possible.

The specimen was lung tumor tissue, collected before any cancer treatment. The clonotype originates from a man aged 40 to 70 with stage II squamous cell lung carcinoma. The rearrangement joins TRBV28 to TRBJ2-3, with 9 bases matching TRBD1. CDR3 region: CASSGTGTDTQYF. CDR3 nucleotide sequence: TGTGCCAGCAGTGGGACAGGGACAGATACGCAGTATTTT. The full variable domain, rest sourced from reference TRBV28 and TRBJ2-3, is DVKVTQSSRYLVKRTGEKVFLECVQDMDHENMFWYRQDPGLGLRLIYFSYDVKMKEKGDIPEGYSVSREKKERFSLILESASTNQTSMYLCASSGTGTDTQYFGPGTRLTVL.